This is a list of T cell receptor beta chains from one sample in a study of identical twins. TCRdb fed the 5' RACE reads into MiXCR, producing one record per CDR3 protein. The table lists about 810,000 distinct CDR3 sequences, 10% to 15% of them singletons. These records were also assigned to another study, of yellow fever vaccine responses in identical twins.

Sequenced input: PBMCs. Receptor source: a young woman in good health. CDR3s leave out the opening cysteine and the closing phenylalanine or tryptophan. The size field is filled for only some rows; it gives once, few, many or a size class.

>few|TRBV29-1|TRBJ2-2
SASPGTAGLASGELF
>few|TRBV7-8|TRBJ2-1
ASSLEPTGDSYNEQF
>NA|TRBV3-1|TRBJ2-6
ASSLQGARASGANVLT
>many|TRBV12-3/TRBV12-4|TRBJ2-2
ASSLGPQESNTGELF
>NA|TRBV3-1|TRBJ2-3
ASSQGSQDTDTQY
>few|TRBV12-3/TRBV12-4|TRBJ2-6
ASSFQGTSGANVLT
>few|TRBV10-3|TRBJ2-7
AISEKTSGRADEQY
>many|TRBV24-1|TRBJ2-2
ATSPAQGRVNTGELF
>NA|TRBV12-3/TRBV12-4|TRBJ2-5
ASSSWGETQY
>few|TRBV12-5|TRBJ2-2
ASGPFTGATGELF
>few|TRBV28|TRBJ2-5
ASTPVSSQETQY
>few|TRBV20-1|TRBJ1-3
SARGPRPPDTGGKGNTIY
>many|TRBV9|TRBJ2-7
ASSQTGTYEQY
>few|TRBV29-1|TRBJ1-2
GVNGQGNYGYT
>few|TRBV6-2/TRBV6-3|TRBJ2-3
ASSYAPSGQGGQQHWDTQY
>few|TRBV6-2/TRBV6-3|TRBJ2-7
ASSPTLALSSYEQY
>NA|TRBV10-3|TRBJ2-2
AISESAGGGELF
>few|TRBV28|TRBJ1-2
ASSTGESSYGYT
>many|TRBV20-1|TRBJ2-3
SARDPAGGRADTQY
>NA|TRBV3-1|TRBJ2-7
ASSPPGTFYEQY
>many|TRBV12-3/TRBV12-4|TRBJ2-3
ASSFRHSSTDTQY
>few|TRBV5-1|TRBJ1-1
ASSLAQGVAEAF
>NA|TRBV6-1|TRBJ2-1
ASRRGEYNEQF
>NA|TRBV2|TRBJ2-5
AICPTLAVPPRARETQY
>few|TRBV12-3/TRBV12-4|TRBJ2-7
ASSLRQDSYEQY